The 18 T cell receptor beta chains reported below all come from one sample, sequenced in a study of cytomegalovirus exposure and HLA in healthy donors. 60 Vbeta and 13 Jbeta primers were used in PCR. Generated by immunoSEQ multiplex PCR, the TCRdb table keeps only in-frame clones and is missing some. The sample holds approximately 85,000 clones, about four fifths seen once. What was sequenced was PBMCs. These receptors all stem from a man aged 50 or older in good health and CMV-seropositive.

The rearrangement links TRBV2 to TRBJ1-6; no firm D call. This CDR3 has 16 amino acids. Trimming stripped 4 bases from V and 7 bases from J, with 17 bases between. The germline V gene has CDR1 SNHLY and CDR2 FYNNEI. The CDR3 protein is CASSVRIVQLNSPLHF. The CDR3 nucleotides read TGTGCCAGCAGTGTCAGAATAGTACAGCTGAATTCACCCCTCCACTTT.

CDR3 DNA: TGTGCCAGCAGCGTTCGCTCGGGGGAAGGGGAAAAACTGTTTTTT. Encoded protein: CASSVRSGEGEKLFF. The chain has TRBV9 and TRBJ1-4; TRBD1 might be the D (5 bases). Looked up from germline, CDR1 is SGDLS and CDR2 is YYNGEE. This CDR3 contains 15 residues. V gave up 2 bases and J gave up 8 bases, with 16 bases separating them.

The chain recombines TRBV4-1 with TRBJ1-2, with TRBD1 matching over 7 bases. Trimming at V came to 3 bases and at J to 6 bases, leaving 7 bases not matched to a gene. Germline V gene data show CDR1 as MGHRA and CDR2 as YSYEKL. CDR3 size: 14 residues. CDR3 residues: CASSQGTGANGYTF. CDR3 DNA: TGCGCCAGCAGCCAGGGTACAGGGGCCAATGGCTACACCTTC.

V usage is TRBV2 and J usage is TRBJ2-2; 9 nucleotides match TRBD1. CDR1 is SNHLY and CDR2 is FYNNEI in the germline V gene. The V segment lost 7 bases and the J segment 7 bases; nucleotides outside the gene matches: 7. The CDR3 length is 14 residues. CDR3 bases: TGTGCCAGCAATTGGGACAGGGCGGTCGGGGAGCTGTTTTTT. Translation gives CASNWDRAVGELFF.

This clone was counted a single time. CDR3 region: CASSLAGTNQETQYF. The CDR3 DNA follows: TGTGCCAGCAGCTTGGCTGGCACCAACCAAGAGACCCAGTACTTC. The chain uses TRBV5-6 and TRBJ2-5; D not resolved. The CDR3 has 15 residues. Germline loops: CDR1 SGHDT, CDR2 YYEEEE. Trimming stripped 0 bases from V and 0 bases from J, with 9 bases between.

The chain has TRBV20-1 and TRBJ1-3, with unresolved D. This CDR3 has 11 amino acids. Germline V gene sequence: CDR1 DFQATT, CDR2 SNEGSKA (reference sequence). Trimming removed 6 bases at V and 0 bases at J, with 3 bases between. CDR3 region: CSAFSGNTIYF. CDR3 nucleotide sequence: TGCAGTGCCTTCTCTGGAAACACCATATATTTT.

The chain employs TRBV29-1 and TRBJ2-1; 9 nucleotides line up with TRBD2. This CDR3 is built from 15 residues. CDR1 SQVTM and CDR2 ANQGSEA come from the germline V gene. V shed 1 base and J 4 bases; nucleotides not matched to a gene: 5. In nucleotides, the CDR3 is TGCAGCGTTGAAGGTCCCGCGGGAGGGTACAATGAGCAGTTCTTC. The encoded protein is CSVEGPAGGYNEQFF.

Only one count was recorded for this clone. This chain connects TRBV9 to TRBJ1-6; D gene ambiguous. V lost 0 bases and J 9 bases, leaving 13 bases between the germline ends. From germline, CDR1 is SGDLS and CDR2 YYNGEE. The CDR3 is made up of 15 amino acids. The CDR3, as DNA: TGTGCCAGCAGCGTAGGGAGAGGGTTTGGTTCACCCCTCCACTTT. Amino acid sequence: CASSVGRGFGSPLHF. The variable domain in full, completed from reference TRBV9 and TRBJ1-6, reads DSGVTQTPKHLITATGQRVTLRCSPRSGDLSVYWYQQSLDQGLQFLIQYYNGEERAKGNILERFSAQQFPDLHSELNLSSLELGDSALYFCASSVGRGFGSPLHFGNGTRLTVT.

V gene TRBV5-8 combines with J gene TRBJ1-5, with TRBD1 matching over 10 bases. This CDR3 is 16 amino acids long. Unmatched junction bases numbered 6, after V lost 0 bases and J lost 6 bases. From germline, CDR1 is SGHTS and CDR2 YDEGEE. Here the CDR3 reads CASSLGGTGVGQPQHF. CDR3 DNA: TGTGCCAGCAGCTTGGGCGGGACAGGGGTCGGTCAGCCCCAGCATTTT.

This chain links TRBV18 with TRBJ2-5; D is undetermined. Germline V gene lookup returns CDR1 KGHSH and CDR2 LQKENI. The CDR3 totals 12 residues. Between the trimmed V and J ends, which lost 4 bases and 4 bases, there was a span of 7 bases. CDR3 amino acids: CASSLPGETQYF. CDR3 bases: TGTGCCAGCTCACTTCCGGGAGAGACCCAGTACTTC.

The V call is TRBV5-1, the J call TRBJ1-2, with 9 positions matching TRBD1. The V segment lost 3 bases and the J segment 3 bases; nucleotides outside the gene matches: 6. The CDR3 runs 15 residues. Germline V gene lookup returns CDR1 SGHRS and CDR2 YFSETQ. The CDR3 bases are TGCGCCAGCAGCTCTACCGGGACAGGGTACTATGGCTACACCTTC. Its translation: CASSSTGTGYYGYTF.

The chain carries TRBV18 and TRBJ2-1, with 7 bases lining up with TRBD1. This CDR3 spans 14 amino acids. V shed 8 bases, J shed 7 bases, and the junction held 11 bases outside the gene matches. From germline, CDR1 is KGHSH and CDR2 LQKENI. In DNA, the CDR3 is TGTGCCAGCAGCCAGGGACAGACAGAAAATGAGCAGTTCTTC. Protein: CASSQGQTENEQFF.

The V and J genes are TRBV7-9 and TRBJ1-4; 7 nucleotides align to TRBD1. The V gene end was trimmed by 6 bases and the J gene end by 4 bases; junction bases not matched to a gene: 11. Germline V gives CDR1 SEHNR, CDR2 FQNEAQ (reference sequence). The CDR3 is 16 amino acids. CDR3 residues: CASSPVRDSINEKLFF. CDR3 in DNA: TGTGCCAGCAGTCCGGTCCGGGACAGCATTAATGAAAAACTGTTTTTT.

The J gene is TRBJ2-1, the V gene TRBV19, with 12 nucleotides matching TRBD1. Germline CDR1 is LNHDA and CDR2 is SQIVND (reference sequence). Trimming cost V 1 base and J 10 bases; bases outside gene matches: 5. The length of the CDR3 is 15 residues. Written as DNA, the CDR3 is TGTGCCAGTAGTATAGGGGGGACAGGGGGCCGAGAGCAGTTCTTC. This codes for CASSIGGTGGREQFF.

J is TRBJ2-5 and V is TRBV30, with 7 nucleotides matching TRBD2. The junction had 9 bases not matched to a gene; V was cut back by 0 bases and J by 11 bases. The V gene's germline CDR1 is GTSNPN and CDR2 SVGIG (reference sequence). The CDR3 has 13 amino acids. The CDR3 DNA follows: TGTGCCTGGAGTGTTAGCGGGTCGGGTGAGCAGTACTTC. Its protein product is CAWSVSGSGEQYF. The whole variable domain, filled in from reference TRBV30 and TRBJ2-5, reads SQTIHQWPATLVQPVGSPLSLECTVEGTSNPNLYWYRQAAGRGLQLLFYSVGIGQISSEVPQNLSASRPQDRQFILSSKKLLLSDSGFYLCAWSVSGSGEQYFGPGTRLLVL.

To note about this clone: Its ends do not fully match the called genes, so a read error is possible. The V call is TRBV11-2, the J call TRBJ2-7; a possible D gene is TRBD2 (5 bases). The CDR3 length is 16 residues. Germline V gene lookup returns CDR1 SGHAT and CDR2 FQNNGV. The CDR3 region is CAGSSPGGLVIYEQYF. The CDR3 DNA sequence: TGTGCCGGCAGCTCTCCAGGCGGACTCGTTATCTACGAGCAGTACTTC.

The chain recombines TRBV5-6 with TRBJ2-5, with 7 bases matching TRBD2. The CDR3 length is 13 residues. Germline V gene lookup returns CDR1 SGHDT and CDR2 YYEEEE. V shed 1 base and J 5 bases; nucleotides not matched to a gene: 2. This CDR3 reads CASSLRSGETQYF. CDR3 DNA: TGTGCCAGCAGCTTGCGTAGCGGGGAGACCCAGTACTTC.

The genes are TRBV9 and TRBJ1-1; tentative D call: TRBD1 (6 bases). The CDR3 sequence is 15 residues long. Per germline, CDR1 SGDLS and CDR2 YYNGEE. Trimming took off 4 bases at V and 3 bases at J, with 16 bases between the two ends. The CDR3 DNA reads TGTGCCAGCAGCACCCGAGACAGGTGGGACACTGAAGCTTTCTTT. This translates into CASSTRDRWDTEAFF.